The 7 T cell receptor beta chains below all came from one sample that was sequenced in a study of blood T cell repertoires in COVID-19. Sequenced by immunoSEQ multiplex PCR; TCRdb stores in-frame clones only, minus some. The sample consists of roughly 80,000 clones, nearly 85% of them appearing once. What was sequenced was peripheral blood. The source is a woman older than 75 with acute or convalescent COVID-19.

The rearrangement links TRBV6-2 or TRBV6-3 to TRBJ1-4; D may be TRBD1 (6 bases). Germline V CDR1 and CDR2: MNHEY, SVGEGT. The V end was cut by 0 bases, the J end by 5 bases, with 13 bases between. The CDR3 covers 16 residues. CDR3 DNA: TGTGCCAGCAGTTACTCTCCGGACAGCTTAAATGAAAAACTGTTTTTT. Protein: CASSYSPDSLNEKLFF.

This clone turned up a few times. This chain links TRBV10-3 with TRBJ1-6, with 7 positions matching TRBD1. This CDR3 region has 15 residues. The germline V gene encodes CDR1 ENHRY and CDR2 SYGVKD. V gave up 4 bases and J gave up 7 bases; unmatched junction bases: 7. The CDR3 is CAISGRDSPNSPLHF. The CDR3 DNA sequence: TGTGCCATCAGTGGCCGGGACAGCCCAAATTCACCCCTCCACTTT.

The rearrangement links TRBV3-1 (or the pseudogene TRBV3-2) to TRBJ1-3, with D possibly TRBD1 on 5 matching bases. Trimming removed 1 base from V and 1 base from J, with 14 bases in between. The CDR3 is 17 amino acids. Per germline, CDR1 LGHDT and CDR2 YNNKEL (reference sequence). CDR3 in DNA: TGTGCCAGCAGCCAAGGTCAGGGATGGATGTCTGGAAACACCATATATTTT. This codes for CASSQGQGWMSGNTIYF.

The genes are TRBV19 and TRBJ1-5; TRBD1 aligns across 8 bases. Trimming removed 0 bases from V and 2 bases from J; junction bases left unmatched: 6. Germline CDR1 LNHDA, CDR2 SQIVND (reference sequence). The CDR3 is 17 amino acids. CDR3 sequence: CASSIEAQGARNQPQHF. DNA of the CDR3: TGTGCCAGTAGTATAGAGGCGCAGGGGGCGCGCAATCAGCCCCAGCATTTT. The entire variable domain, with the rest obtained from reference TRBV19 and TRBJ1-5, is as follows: DGGITQSPKYLFRKEGQNVTLSCEQNLNHDAMYWYRQDPGQGLRLIYYSQIVNDFQKGDIAEGYSVSREKKESFPLTVTSAQKNPTAFYLCASSIEAQGARNQPQHFGDGTRLSIL.

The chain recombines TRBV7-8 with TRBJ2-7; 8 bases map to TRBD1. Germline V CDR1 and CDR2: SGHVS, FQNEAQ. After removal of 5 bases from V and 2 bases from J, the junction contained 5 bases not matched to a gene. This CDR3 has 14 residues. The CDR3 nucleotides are TGTGCCAGCAGCCCCCTGGGACAGGCCTACGAGCAGTACTTC. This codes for CASSPLGQAYEQYF.

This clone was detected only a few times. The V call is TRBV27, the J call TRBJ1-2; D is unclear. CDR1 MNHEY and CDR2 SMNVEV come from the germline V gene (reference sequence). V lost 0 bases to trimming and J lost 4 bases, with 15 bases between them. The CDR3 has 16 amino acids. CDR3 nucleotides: TGTGCCAGCAGTTTATCGTTCGCCTTACGGGGCTATGGCTACACCTTC. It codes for CASSLSFALRGYGYTF.

The CDR3 loop is CASSLVASSSYNEQFF. CDR3 DNA: TGCGCCAGCAGCTTGGTGGCTAGCTCGTCCTACAATGAGCAGTTCTTC. V gene TRBV5-1 combines with J gene TRBJ2-1, with a possible D match to TRBD2 (5 bases). Germline-derived CDR1 and CDR2 are SGHRS and YFSETQ. V lost 0 bases, J lost 1 base, and 11 bases lay in between. The CDR3 contains 16 residues. The full variable domain, with the rest looked up from reference TRBV5-1 and TRBJ2-1, is KAGVTQTPRYLIKTRGQQVTLSCSPISGHRSVSWYQQTPGQGLQFLFEYFSETQRNKGNFPGRFSGRQFSNSRSEMNVSTLELGDSALYLCASSLVASSSYNEQFFGPGTRLTVL.